These 24 T cell receptor beta chains share one sample of origin, sequenced in a study of shared clonotypes between healthy human individuals. Sequencing used immunoSEQ multiplex PCR; TCRdb keeps in-frame clones, though not all of them. The sample lists about 2.3 million clones, less than 95% occurring once. Sequences were obtained from naive CD4+ T cells from PBMCs. As for subset: CD45RA+ positively selected. These receptors were obtained from a man aged 18 to 29 in good health. Some clones in this sample may be carry-over from other donors' samples.

V gene TRBV15 combines with J gene TRBJ1-3; 12 bases line up with TRBD1. V was clipped by 1 base and J by 0 bases; unmatched bases: 4. The CDR3 consists of 18 residues. Germline V CDR1 and CDR2: LNHNV, YYDKDF (reference sequence). CDR3 amino acids: CATSRGGQGANSGNTIYF. The DNA of the CDR3 is TGTGCCACCAGCAGAGGGGGACAGGGGGCCAACTCTGGAAACACCATATATTTT.

CDR3 loop: CASSYLAGGTDTQYF. The DNA of the CDR3 is TGTGCCAGCAGCTACCTAGCGGGAGGAACAGATACGCAGTATTTT. This rearrangement joins TRBV7-9 to TRBJ2-3, with TRBD2 matching over 11 bases. Trimming at V came to 4 bases and at J to 3 bases, leaving 3 bases not matched to a gene. The CDR3 loop spans 15 amino acids. The V gene's germline CDR1 is SEHNR and CDR2 FQNEAQ (reference sequence).

The chain has TRBV7-8 and TRBJ1-3; D not resolved. Germline loops: CDR1 SGHVS, CDR2 FQNEAQ. There are 16 residues in the CDR3. V lost 2 bases to trimming and J lost 0 bases, with 11 bases between them. The CDR3 sequence: CASSLTDLSSGNTIYF. CDR3 in DNA: TGTGCCAGCAGCTTAACAGACTTGAGCTCTGGAAACACCATATATTTT.

The rearrangement joins TRBV10-3 to TRBJ1-2; the D is unclear. This CDR3 is 13 amino acids long. The V and J ends lost 8 bases and 2 bases respectively, with 12 bases between them. Per germline, CDR1 ENHRY and CDR2 SYGVKD. The CDR3 reads CAIGPLVNYGYTF. CDR3 coding DNA: TGTGCCATCGGGCCGCTGGTGAACTATGGCTACACCTTC.

This chain links TRBV6-6 with TRBJ2-1; no firm D call. V shed 2 bases and J shed 2 bases, with 10 bases lying between them. The germline gives CDR1 MNHNY, CDR2 SVGAGI (reference sequence). CDR3 length equals 15 residues. Written as DNA, the CDR3 is TGTGCCAGCAGTTACGGGCTCCGCACCTACAATGAGCAGTTCTTC. It translates to CASSYGLRTYNEQFF.

The V gene is TRBV27, the J gene TRBJ1-1; D possibly corresponds to TRBD1 (6 bases). Germline CDR1 reads MNHEY; CDR2 reads SMNVEV (reference sequence). The germline V and J ends were trimmed by 3 bases and 1 base, with 12 bases remaining between them. The CDR3 totals 15 residues. The CDR3 DNA follows: TGTGCCAGCAGTTTCAGGGGAGTACAGAACACTGAAGCTTTCTTT. Its translation: CASSFRGVQNTEAFF.

The chain recombines TRBV18 with TRBJ1-1; D is ambiguous. Per germline, CDR1 KGHSH and CDR2 LQKENI. The CDR3 spans 13 residues. The ends were cut back, 3 bases at V and 4 bases at J, with 9 bases in the middle. CDR3 amino acids: CASSPRVVTEAFF. As DNA, the CDR3 is TGTGCCAGCTCACCCCGGGTGGTCACTGAAGCTTTCTTT. Full variable domain (missing parts from reference TRBV18 and TRBJ1-1): NAGVMQNPRHLVRRRGQEARLRCSPMKGHSHVYWYRQLPEEGLKFMVYLQKENIIDESGMPKERFSAEFPKEGPSILRIQQVVRGDSAAYFCASSPRVVTEAFFGQGTRLTVV.

The rearrangement joins TRBV5-1 to TRBJ2-5, with a possible D match to TRBD1 (6 bases). Between the trimmed V and J ends, which lost 4 bases and 5 bases, there was a span of 21 bases. CDR1 is SGHRS, CDR2 YFSETQ, per germline. CDR3 length: 16 residues. Written as DNA, the CDR3 is TGCGCCAGCAGCCCCGGGACAACGGGCGGCCCTGAGACCCAGTACTTC. Translation: CASSPGTTGGPETQYF. Variable domain in full (rest from reference TRBV5-1 and TRBJ2-5): KAGVTQTPRYLIKTRGQQVTLSCSPISGHRSVSWYQQTPGQGLQFLFEYFSETQRNKGNFPGRFSGRQFSNSRSEMNVSTLELGDSALYLCASSPGTTGGPETQYFGPGTRLLVL.

In this sample, this clone turned up once. The chain carries TRBV27 and TRBJ1-2, with 9 bases that match TRBD1. This CDR3 region has 13 residues. With V trimmed by 6 bases and J by 5 bases, 4 bases remained unmatched. Germline V gene sequence: CDR1 MNHEY, CDR2 SMNVEV (reference sequence). The CDR3, as DNA: TGTGCCAGCAGCCGGACAGGGGAGTATGGCTACACCTTC. Encoded protein: CASSRTGEYGYTF.

The rearrangement links TRBV6-6 to TRBJ1-1; possible D gene TRBD1, 5 bases. V lost 3 bases, J lost 3 bases, and 17 bases lay in between. Germline V gene sequence: CDR1 MNHNY, CDR2 SVGAGI (reference sequence). The CDR3 contains 16 residues. The CDR3 bases are TGTGCCAGCAGTTATAGCCTATGGGGACTCGACACTGAAGCTTTCTTT. Residues: CASSYSLWGLDTEAFF.

Details on this clone: This sample includes further DNA sequences coding for the same CDR3. This sequence joins TRBV30 and TRBJ2-7; 7 bases align to TRBD2. There are 14 residues in the CDR3. From germline, CDR1 is GTSNPN and CDR2 SVGIG (reference sequence). Trimming cost V 0 bases and J 0 bases; bases outside gene matches: 2. CDR3 in DNA: TGTGCCTGGAGTGTGGGGGGGTCCTCCTACGAGCAGTACTTC. The encoded protein is CAWSVGGSSYEQYF.

This chain uses TRBV5-4 with TRBJ1-2; the D gene is possibly TRBD1 (5 bases). The V end was cut by 1 base, the J end by 4 bases, with 17 bases between. The CDR3 is 16 amino acids. CDR1 and CDR2 from the germline V gene are SGHNT and YYREEE (reference sequence). The CDR3 DNA is TGTGCCAGCAGCTTGCGGTCGGGGGAAGTGGTCTATGGCTACACCTTC. Its translation: CASSLRSGEVVYGYTF.

This sequence joins TRBV7-8 and TRBJ2-1; D uncertain. Germline CDR1 and CDR2: SGHVS and FQNEAQ. Trimming cost V 4 bases and J 1 base, with 17 bases left between them. This CDR3 has 17 residues. This chain's CDR3 is CASSSNPSRASYNEQFF. In DNA form, the CDR3 reads TGTGCCAGCAGCTCGAACCCCTCTAGGGCGTCCTACAATGAGCAGTTCTTC.

The V gene is TRBV28, the J gene TRBJ2-7; TRBD1 agrees at 8 bases. The CDR3 contains 15 residues. V trimming: 5 bases; J trimming: 3 bases; junction bases outside the gene matches: 9. CDR1 is MDHEN, CDR2 SYDVKM, per germline. The CDR3: CASSATGTGLYEQYF. CDR3 DNA: TGTGCCAGCAGTGCAACCGGGACAGGACTCTACGAGCAGTACTTC.

The rearrangement uses TRBV7-2 and TRBJ2-5; no firm D call. Germline V gives CDR1 SGHTA, CDR2 FQGNSA. Trimming took off 5 bases at V and 3 bases at J, with 13 bases between the two ends. There are 14 residues in the CDR3. The CDR3 bases are TGTGCCAGCAGCCCCCCCCAGGTGGAAGAGACCCAGTACTTC. This translates into CASSPPQVEETQYF.

A single count supports this clone. The rearrangement uses TRBV2 and TRBJ1-5; D uncertain. This CDR3 is built from 14 residues. Between the trimmed V and J ends, which lost 5 bases and 8 bases, there was a span of 16 bases. Germline V CDR1 and CDR2: SNHLY, FYNNEI. The CDR3 spells CASSRAPGGEPQHF. The CDR3 DNA reads as TGTGCCAGCAGTCGGGCGCCGGGCGGGGAGCCCCAGCATTTT.

The V gene is TRBV4-3, the J gene TRBJ2-7, with TRBD1 identical over 8 bases. Germline V CDR1 and CDR2: LGHNA, YSLEER. The V segment lost 3 bases and the J segment 0 bases; nucleotides outside the gene matches: 4. This CDR3 region has 15 residues. The CDR3 sequence is CASSQATGVSYEQYF. In DNA, the CDR3 is TGCGCCAGCAGCCAGGCGACAGGGGTCTCCTACGAGCAGTACTTC.

The rearrangement uses TRBV28 and TRBJ1-4, with no clear D. Deletions cut 8 bases from V and 8 bases from J, with 21 bases between. CDR1 MDHEN and CDR2 SYDVKM come from the germline V gene. The length of the CDR3 is 15 residues. CDR3 sequence: CASGPRREAGEKLFF. The DNA of the CDR3 is TGTGCCAGCGGACCTCGAAGGGAAGCGGGAGAAAAACTGTTTTTT.

The chain combines TRBV19 with TRBJ1-1, with 7 bases lining up with TRBD1. The CDR3 runs 16 residues. V dropped 10 bases and J dropped 3; count of bases not matched to a gene: 17. Germline V gene data show CDR1 as LNHDA and CDR2 as SQIVND (reference sequence). This chain's CDR3 is CATVPQTRGIYTEAFF. The CDR3 DNA reads as TGTGCCACCGTTCCGCAAACCAGGGGGATTTACACTGAAGCTTTCTTT.

V is TRBV6-5 and J is TRBJ2-1; possibly TRBD2 for D (6 bases). Trimming removed 2 bases from V and 1 base from J, with 12 bases in between. Germline values: CDR1 MNHEY, CDR2 SVGAGI. The CDR3 runs to 16 residues. CDR3 sequence: CASSYDLARSYNEQFF. The CDR3 bases are TGTGCCAGCAGTTACGATCTAGCGAGGTCCTACAATGAGCAGTTCTTC.

DNA for the CDR3: TGTGCCAGCAGCTCAGCAGGGTCGTGGAGGGAAAAACTGTTTTTT. Translated: CASSSAGSWREKLFF. The chain links TRBV7-6 to TRBJ1-4, with D tentatively TRBD1 (5 bases). Trimming took 4 bases from V and 8 from J, leaving 17 bases between them. The CDR3 loop spans 15 amino acids. Germline CDR1 SGHVS, CDR2 FNYEAQ.

This clone was seen more than once but under ten times. The chain is built from TRBV6-5 and TRBJ1-2; the D is unclear. Germline CDR1 is MNHEY and CDR2 is SVGAGI. This CDR3 spans 11 amino acids. Trimming removed 2 bases at V and 13 bases at J, with 11 bases between. The CDR3 DNA sequence: TGTGCCAGCAGTTACGGGTCCTCCTTCACCTTC. Translation gives CASSYGSSFTF.

J is TRBJ2-1 and V is TRBV30; 9 positions agree with TRBD2. Germline CDR1 and CDR2: GTSNPN and SVGIG (reference sequence). The junction had 18 bases not matched to a gene; V was cut back by 0 bases and J by 6 bases. This CDR3 comprises 19 residues. The CDR3: CAWSVEAFYGTSSGNEQFF. CDR3 bases: TGTGCCTGGAGTGTAGAAGCGTTCTACGGGACTAGCTCTGGCAATGAGCAGTTCTTC.

The rearrangement links TRBV9 to TRBJ2-3, with D tentatively TRBD2 (5 bases). V was pared by 4 bases and J by 2 bases, with 14 bases between. This CDR3 is 15 amino acids long. The germline V gene has CDR1 SGDLS and CDR2 YYNGEE. The CDR3 region has the DNA TGTGCCAGCAGCTCCGGGCTAGCTGACACAGATACGCAGTATTTT. Protein sequence: CASSSGLADTDTQYF.